Listed here are 18 T cell receptor beta chains from one sample, sequenced in a study of T cell responses to AZD1222 COVID-19 vaccine. Profiled with immunoSEQ multiplex PCR; TCRdb holds only in-frame clones, not every one. Among some 120,000 clones, approximately 85% were seen once, and the ten largest hold about 4%. Here the sequenced sample was peripheral blood, taken on day 0 of MenACWY control vaccination. Receptor source: an adult in good health.

The genes are TRBV11-1 and TRBJ1-4; 7 bases match TRBD1. The CDR3 has 14 residues. V trimming: 4 bases; J trimming: 8 bases; junction bases outside the gene matches: 7. Germline assignment: CDR1 SGHAT and CDR2 FQDESV (reference sequence). The CDR3 region has the DNA TGTGCCAGCAGCTCTGACAGGGAGGGCGAAAAACTGTTTTTT. Translating gives CASSSDREGEKLFF. The variable domain in full, completed from reference TRBV11-1 and TRBJ1-4, reads EAEVAQSPRYKITEKSQAVAFWCDPISGHATLYWYRQILGQGPELLVQFQDESVVDDSQLPKDRFSAERLKGVDSTLKIQPAELGDSAMYLCASSSDREGEKLFFGSGTQLSVL.

The chain is built from TRBV28 and TRBJ1-5; 9 nucleotides align to TRBD1. Germline V gene data show CDR1 as MDHEN and CDR2 as SYDVKM. Trimming took 10 bases from V and 0 from J; bases not matched to a gene: 16. The CDR3 extends over 18 amino acids. CDR3: CATYPGTGTDYSNQPQHF. The CDR3 bases are TGTGCCACCTACCCCGGGACAGGGACGGACTATAGCAATCAGCCCCAGCATTTT.

The CDR3 here is CASSLAGGRSYNEQFF. The CDR3 DNA is TGTGCCAGCAGCTTAGCAGGGGGTAGGTCCTACAATGAGCAGTTCTTC. The V and J genes are TRBV7-9 and TRBJ2-1; D may be TRBD1 (6 bases). Per the germline V gene, CDR1 is SEHNR and CDR2 is FQNEAQ (reference sequence). The CDR3 totals 16 residues. V lost 0 bases and J 1 base, leaving 10 bases between the germline ends.

Here the CDR3 DNA reads TGTGCCAGCAGCCCCCCCGCGGGGGCTGACGAGCAGTACTTC. This translates into CASSPPAGADEQYF. The V and J genes are TRBV7-9 and TRBJ2-7; a possible D gene is TRBD2 (7 bases). Germline CDR1 is SEHNR and CDR2 is FQNEAQ (reference sequence). CDR3 length: 14 residues. Trimming took off 5 bases at V and 5 bases at J, with 16 bases between the two ends. Full variable domain (missing parts from reference TRBV7-9 and TRBJ2-7): DTGVSQNPRHKITKRGQNVTFRCDPISEHNRLYWYRQTLGQGPEFLTYFQNEAQLEKSRLLSDRFSAERPKGSFSTLEIQRTEQGDSAMYLCASSPPAGADEQYFGPGTRLTVT.

The gene calls are TRBV19 and TRBJ2-5, with 8 bases fitting TRBD1. The CDR3 consists of 14 residues. V was clipped by 6 bases and J by 7 bases; unmatched bases: 10. CDR1 LNHDA and CDR2 SQIVND come from the germline V gene (reference sequence). The CDR3 sequence is CASRRDRRLGTQYF. CDR3 coding DNA: TGTGCCAGTAGGCGGGACAGGCGTTTGGGGACCCAGTACTTC. Full variable domain (remainder filled in from reference TRBV19 and TRBJ2-5): DGGITQSPKYLFRKEGQNVTLSCEQNLNHDAMYWYRQDPGQGLRLIYYSQIVNDFQKGDIAEGYSVSREKKESFPLTVTSAQKNPTAFYLCASRRDRRLGTQYFGPGTRLLVL.

The chain joins TRBV5-1 to TRBJ1-4; D call uncertain. Per the germline V gene, CDR1 is SGHRS and CDR2 is YFSETQ. Trimming left V 4 bases short and J 2 bases short, with 12 bases between. The CDR3 sequence is 15 residues long. CDR3 amino acids: CASSIGGRTNEKLFF. For the CDR3, the DNA is TGCGCCAGCAGCATCGGAGGGCGTACTAATGAAAAACTGTTTTTT.

This rearrangement joins TRBV7-9 to TRBJ1-4, with a tentative D call TRBD1 (6 bases). CDR3 length equals 16 residues. Germline CDR1 reads SEHNR; CDR2 reads FQNEAQ (reference sequence). V gave up 5 bases and J gave up 3 bases, with 16 bases separating them. The CDR3 DNA is TGTGCCAGCAGCCCTGTGGGGGGGCGAGCTAATGAAAAACTGTTTTTT. Its translation: CASSPVGGRANEKLFF.

The chain has TRBV4-1 and TRBJ2-1, with 11 bases fitting TRBD2. CDR1 and CDR2 (germline): MGHRA, YSYEKL. The J segment lost 7 bases and the V segment lost 4 bases, leaving 12 bases of the junction unmatched. CDR3 size: 17 residues. CDR3 loop: CASSRAGLADLGNEQFF. Written as DNA, the CDR3 is TGCGCCAGCAGCCGAGCGGGACTAGCGGACCTAGGGAATGAGCAGTTCTTC.

The chain recombines TRBV4-3 with TRBJ2-2; 9 bases line up with TRBD1. The CDR3 is 18 amino acids. The trim removed 1 base at V and 4 bases at J, leaving 10 bases unmatched. CDR1 LGHNA and CDR2 YSLEER come from the germline V gene. CDR3: CASSQGLTGTGTTGELFF. The DNA of the CDR3 is TGCGCCAGCAGCCAAGGCCTCACCGGGACAGGGACCACCGGGGAGCTGTTTTTT.

This rearrangement joins TRBV5-4 to TRBJ2-5; TRBD1 is a possible D gene (7 bases). The germline V and J ends were trimmed by 4 bases and 6 bases, with 16 bases remaining between them. This CDR3 contains 14 residues. The V gene's germline CDR1 is SGHNT and CDR2 YYREEE (reference sequence). In DNA, the CDR3 is TGTGCCAGCAGCCCGCAGGGGGGAGTCCAGACCCAGTACTTC. Its protein is CASSPQGGVQTQYF.

This chain links TRBV19 with TRBJ1-2, with D possibly being TRBD1 (6 bases). Germline-derived CDR1 and CDR2 are LNHDA and SQIVND (reference sequence). The CDR3 covers 13 residues. V gave up 10 bases and J gave up 4 bases, with 16 bases separating them. The CDR3 nucleotides are TGTGCCACGACCATGACGACAGGCTATGGCTACACCTTC. Translated, it gives CATTMTTGYGYTF.

This rearrangement joins TRBV28 to TRBJ1-1, with TRBD1 matching 8 bases. Germline loops: CDR1 MDHEN, CDR2 SYDVKM. This CDR3 comprises 15 residues. V was clipped by 3 bases and J by 4 bases; unmatched bases: 7. The CDR3 DNA follows: TGTGCCAGCAGTTTCGGGCAGGGGGCGCGCACTGAAGCTTTCTTT. Amino acids: CASSFGQGARTEAFF.

This sequence joins TRBV27 and TRBJ1-2; TRBD1 agrees at 9 bases. Looked up from germline, CDR1 is MNHEY and CDR2 is SMNVEV (reference sequence). J gave up 2 bases and V 6 bases, and 10 bases lay outside the gene matches. The CDR3 length is 16 residues. The CDR3 DNA reads as TGTGCCAGCAGAACCTACAGGACAGGGGAGAACTATGGCTACACCTTC. It translates to CASRTYRTGENYGYTF.

The chain couples TRBV6-5 to TRBJ2-7; 9 bases align to TRBD1. The CDR3 is made up of 14 amino acids. Germline CDR1 and CDR2: MNHEY and SVGAGI. V lost 7 bases and J lost 2; bases outside the gene matches: 6. The CDR3 reads CASKPGQGAYEQYF. The CDR3, as DNA: TGTGCCAGCAAGCCGGGACAGGGAGCCTACGAGCAGTACTTC.

This chain joins TRBV19 and TRBJ2-1; D is ambiguous. The CDR3 extends over 16 amino acids. V was pared by 3 bases and J by 3 bases, with 15 bases between. The germline V gene encodes CDR1 LNHDA and CDR2 SQIVND (reference sequence). Here the CDR3 reads CASSIPNHGDYNEQFF. The CDR3 coding sequence is TGTGCCAGTAGTATCCCAAACCACGGCGACTACAATGAGCAGTTCTTC.

This clone was counted once. This chain joins TRBV7-2 and TRBJ2-7; 13 nucleotides align to TRBD2. The germline CDR1 and CDR2 sequences are SGHTA and FQGNSA. J was trimmed by 2 bases and V by 2 bases; bases with no gene match: 0. This CDR3 has 15 residues. The CDR3 coding sequence is TGTGCCAGCAGCTTAACTAGCGGGGGGGCCTACGAGCAGTACTTC. Residues: CASSLTSGGAYEQYF.

The V gene is TRBV12-3 or TRBV12-4, the J gene TRBJ2-1, with D tentatively TRBD2 (5 bases). V was trimmed by 6 bases and J by 4 bases, leaving 10 bases between them. The CDR3 length is 13 residues. For the CDR3, the DNA is TGTGCCAGCAGAGTAAGCGGTTACAATGAGCAGTTCTTC. As protein: CASRVSGYNEQFF.

Here the CDR3 reads CASSIGQSNTGELFF. CDR3 in DNA: TGTGCCAGTAGTATAGGACAGTCGAACACCGGGGAGCTGTTTTTT. V usage is TRBV19 and J usage is TRBJ2-2, with a possible D match to TRBD1 (5 bases). The germline V gene encodes CDR1 LNHDA and CDR2 SQIVND (reference sequence). Trimming took 1 base from V and 0 from J, leaving 6 bases between them. The CDR3 runs to 15 residues.